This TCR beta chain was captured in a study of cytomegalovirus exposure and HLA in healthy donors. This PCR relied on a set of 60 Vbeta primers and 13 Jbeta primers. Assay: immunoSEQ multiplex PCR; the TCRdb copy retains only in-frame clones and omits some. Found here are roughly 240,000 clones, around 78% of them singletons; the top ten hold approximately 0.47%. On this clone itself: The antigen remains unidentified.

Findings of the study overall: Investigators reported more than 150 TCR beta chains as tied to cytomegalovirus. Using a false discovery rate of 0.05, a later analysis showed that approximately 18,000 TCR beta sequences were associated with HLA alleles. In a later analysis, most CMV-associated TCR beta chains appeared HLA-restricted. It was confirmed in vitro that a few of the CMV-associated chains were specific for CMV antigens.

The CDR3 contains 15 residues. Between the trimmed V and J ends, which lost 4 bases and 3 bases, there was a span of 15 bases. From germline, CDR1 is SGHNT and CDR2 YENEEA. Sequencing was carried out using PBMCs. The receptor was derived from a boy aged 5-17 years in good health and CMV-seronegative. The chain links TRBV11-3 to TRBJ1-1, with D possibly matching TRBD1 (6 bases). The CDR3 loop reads CASSYKGVGDTEAFF. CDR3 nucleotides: TGTGCCAGCAGCTACAAGGGGGTGGGCGACACTGAAGCTTTCTTT.